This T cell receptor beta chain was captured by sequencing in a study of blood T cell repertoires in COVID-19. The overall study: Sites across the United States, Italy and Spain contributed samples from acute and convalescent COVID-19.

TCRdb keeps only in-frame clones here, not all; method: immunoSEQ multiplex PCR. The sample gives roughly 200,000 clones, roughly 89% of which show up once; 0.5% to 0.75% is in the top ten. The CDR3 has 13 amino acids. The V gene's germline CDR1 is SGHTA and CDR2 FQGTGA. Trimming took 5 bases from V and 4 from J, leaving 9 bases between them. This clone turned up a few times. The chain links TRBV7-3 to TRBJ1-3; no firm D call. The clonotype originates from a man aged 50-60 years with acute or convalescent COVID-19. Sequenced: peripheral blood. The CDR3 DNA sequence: TGTGCCAGCAGCCCAGACATAGGAAACACCATATATTTT. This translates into CASSPDIGNTIYF.